Listed here are 25 T cell receptor beta chains from one sample, sequenced in a study of Ad26.COV2.S vaccination and SARS-CoV-2 variants (dated by TCRdb to about 2021). This sample's treatment or condition label indicates: 15 to 20 received Ad26.COV2.S at low or high dose, single or two shots; about 5 received placebo; per-sample allocation not given. For vaccine and placebo recipients, repertoires were sequenced using samples collected on day 63 after the first injection. To prepare the library, the immunoSEQ multiplex PCR assay was applied. TCRdb mirrors the immuneACCESS table, restricted to in-frame sequences. Some clones are absent from its copies; in checked studies, under half trace to an unresolved V gene, and the reason for the others is unknown. For this sample there are around 340,000 clones; approximately 86% appear just once. The ten largest clones capture roughly 10% of the sample. The sequences come from peripheral blood, collected in a trial of Ad26.COV2.S vaccine versus placebo. Receptors were obtained from a person between 18 and 59 years old who received the Ad26.COV2.S COVID-19 vaccine or a placebo.

The rearrangement joins TRBV6-5 to TRBJ2-7; 10 bases are shared with TRBD1. The CDR3 sequence is 15 residues long. Unmatched junction bases numbered 8, after V lost 8 bases and J lost 1 base. Germline V gene lookup returns CDR1 MNHEY and CDR2 SVGAGI. CDR3 in DNA: TGTGCCAGCGGATCTCGGGACAGGGGATCCTACGAGCAGTACTTC. Amino acids: CASGSRDRGSYEQYF.

V is TRBV4-1 and J is TRBJ2-7, with 10 bases matching TRBD2. Germline V lookup: CDR1 MGHRA, CDR2 YSYEKL. The junction had 4 bases not matched to a gene; V was cut back by 2 bases and J by 0 bases. The CDR3 runs 16 residues. The CDR3 DNA sequence: TGCGCCAGCAGCCAAATAGCGGGGGGCTACTCCTACGAGCAGTACTTC. Amino acid sequence: CASSQIAGGYSYEQYF.

This chain connects TRBV2 to TRBJ1-6, with D uncertain. The CDR3 has 15 amino acids. Trimming left V 2 bases short and J 5 bases short, with 10 bases between. Germline CDR1 and CDR2: SNHLY and FYNNEI. The CDR3 bases are TGTGCCAGCAGTGAAAGGACCGTAAATAATTCACCCCTCCACTTT. It codes for CASSERTVNNSPLHF.

The rearrangement joins TRBV7-8 to TRBJ1-2; 7 nucleotides agree with TRBD1. Germline V CDR1 and CDR2: SGHVS, FQNEAQ. The CDR3 is 12 amino acids. V shed 1 base, J shed 8 bases, and the junction held 1 base outside the gene matches. The CDR3 DNA follows: TGTGCCAGCAGCTTAGGACAGGGCGGCTACACCTTC. Its protein product is CASSLGQGGYTF.

The chain is built from TRBV19 and TRBJ1-6, with no clear D. V was pared by 7 bases and J by 12 bases, with 13 bases between. Germline V gene data show CDR1 as LNHDA and CDR2 as SQIVND (reference sequence). The CDR3 sequence is 12 residues long. In DNA, the CDR3 is TGTGCCAGTAATAACAGCCCCATACCCCTCCACTTT. Residues: CASNNSPIPLHF.

The rearrangement joins TRBV4-3 to TRBJ2-7; TRBD2 matches at 13 bases. The J segment lost 11 bases and the V segment lost 0 bases, leaving 7 bases of the junction unmatched. This CDR3 is 15 amino acids long. The germline V gene encodes CDR1 LGHNA and CDR2 YSLEER. The CDR3 here is CASSQDVGLAGVEYF. The CDR3 DNA sequence: TGCGCCAGCAGCCAAGACGTAGGACTAGCGGGAGTGGAGTACTTC.

The V gene is TRBV3-1 (or the pseudogene TRBV3-2), the J gene TRBJ2-7; D unresolved. V lost 4 bases to trimming and J lost 2 bases, with 6 bases between them. CDR1 and CDR2 (germline): LGHDT, YNNKEL (reference sequence). This CDR3 contains 12 residues. The chain's CDR3 is CASSLQTYEQYF. In nucleotides, the CDR3 is TGTGCCAGCAGCCTACAAACCTACGAGCAGTACTTC.

The chain has TRBV12-3 or TRBV12-4 and TRBJ1-1; maybe TRBD1 (6 bases). CDR3 length: 13 amino acids. The V end lost 2 bases, the J end lost 11 bases, and 15 bases lay between the germline ends. In DNA form, the CDR3 reads TGTGCCAGCAGTTTATTAAGTCTGGGGGCCGCTTTCTTT. Translating gives CASSLLSLGAAFF.

This clone appeared once. The chain carries TRBV4-2 and TRBJ2-5; D remains ambiguous. This CDR3 contains 16 residues. Trimming removed 0 bases at V and 5 bases at J, with 16 bases between. Looked up from germline, CDR1 is LGHNA and CDR2 is YNFKEQ. The CDR3 bases are TGTGCCAGCAGCCAAGATGGAACCGGAACTCTGGAGACCCAGTACTTC. Protein product: CASSQDGTGTLETQYF.

The genes are TRBV24-1 and TRBJ1-2; no clear D. Trimming pared 3 bases from V and 0 bases from J, leaving 10 bases between. There are 15 residues in the CDR3. Germline values: CDR1 KGHDR, CDR2 SFDVKD. DNA for the CDR3: TGTGCCACCAGTGATGCCCGGGGATCTAACTATGGCTACACCTTC. Its translation: CATSDARGSNYGYTF.

This clone was seen at least ten times. CDR3 amino acids: CASSQGLAEYNEQFF. The CDR3 DNA follows: TGTGCCAGCAGCCAGGGACTAGCGGAGTACAATGAGCAGTTCTTC. V usage is TRBV11-2 and J usage is TRBJ2-1; 11 bases are a match to TRBD2. V shed 5 bases, J shed 4 bases, and the junction held 4 bases outside the gene matches. Germline assignment: CDR1 SGHAT and CDR2 FQNNGV. The CDR3 covers 15 residues.

The J gene is TRBJ2-3, the V gene TRBV10-1; possibly TRBD1 for D (6 bases). CDR3 length: 13 amino acids. The germline V and J ends were trimmed by 6 bases and 3 bases, with 10 bases remaining between them. Germline V gene sequence: CDR1 WNHNN, CDR2 SYGVQD (reference sequence). CDR3 nucleotides: TGCGCCAGCAGCGGAACAGGGACAGATACGCAGTATTTT. Translating gives CASSGTGTDTQYF.

The rearrangement joins TRBV19 to TRBJ2-1, with 9 bases identical to TRBD2. The V segment lost 3 bases and the J segment 6 bases; nucleotides outside the gene matches: 6. This CDR3 is built from 15 residues. Germline values: CDR1 LNHDA, CDR2 SQIVND (reference sequence). In DNA, the CDR3 is TGTGCCAGTAGTATTTGGCGGGGGGGCCGCAATGAGCAGTTCTTC. It specifies CASSIWRGGRNEQFF.

This clone has just one count. The chain has TRBV12-3 or TRBV12-4 and TRBJ2-7, with D unclear. This CDR3 region has 11 residues. V was shortened by 4 bases and J by 3 bases, with 4 bases between the two germline ends. The CDR3 DNA is TGTGCCAGCAGTTCCCTCTACGAGCAGTACTTC. Its translation: CASSSLYEQYF.

The chain couples TRBV9 to TRBJ1-3; unclear D gene. Germline V gene lookup returns CDR1 SGDLS and CDR2 YYNGEE. The CDR3 covers 14 residues. V lost 5 bases, J lost 0 bases, and 9 bases lay in between. CDR3 in DNA: TGTGCCAGCAGGGGGTCATACTCTGGAAACACCATATATTTT. This sequence encodes CASRGSYSGNTIYF. Full variable domain (outside the CDR3, taken from reference TRBV9 and TRBJ1-3): DSGVTQTPKHLITATGQRVTLRCSPRSGDLSVYWYQQSLDQGLQFLIQYYNGEERAKGNILERFSAQQFPDLHSELNLSSLELGDSALYFCASRGSYSGNTIYFGEGSWLTVV.

The genes are TRBV4-3 and TRBJ2-7; the D call may be TRBD1 or TRBD2 (5 bases each). V lost 4 bases to trimming and J lost 0 bases, with 16 bases between them. The CDR3 loop spans 16 amino acids. Germline loops: CDR1 LGHNA, CDR2 YSLEER. The CDR3 loop reads CASSPSWDGSSYEQYF. In DNA, the CDR3 is TGCGCCAGCAGCCCCTCATGGGACGGTAGCTCCTACGAGCAGTACTTC.

The V gene is TRBV7-9, the J gene TRBJ2-3; 10 bases fit TRBD2. V was clipped by 1 base and J by 5 bases; unmatched bases: 9. CDR3 length equals 17 residues. CDR1 and CDR2 from the germline V gene are SEHNR and FQNEAQ (reference sequence). CDR3 sequence reads: CASSLGGSGRAIDTQYF. For the CDR3, the DNA is TGTGCCAGCAGCTTAGGAGGAAGCGGGAGGGCCATAGATACGCAGTATTTT.

This chain connects TRBV12-3 or TRBV12-4 to TRBJ2-5; 9 bases line up with TRBD1. This CDR3 is built from 12 residues. J gave up 9 bases and V 6 bases, and 5 bases lay outside the gene matches. CDR3 bases: TGTGCCAGCAGGGGACAGGGCCAGGCCCAGTACTTC. Encoded protein: CASRGQGQAQYF.

The V and J genes are TRBV4-3 and TRBJ2-3, with D possibly TRBD1 on 6 matching bases. Between the trimmed V and J ends, which lost 3 bases and 3 bases, there was a span of 10 bases. The CDR3 totals 14 residues. Germline V gives CDR1 LGHNA, CDR2 YSLEER. CDR3 DNA sequence: TGCGCCAGCAGCCAGGGGGCGCCTACAGATACGCAGTATTTT. This translates into CASSQGAPTDTQYF.

This chain uses TRBV6-5 with TRBJ2-5; 8 nucleotides agree with TRBD1. V trimming: 2 bases; J trimming: 5 bases; junction bases outside the gene matches: 4. The germline V gene has CDR1 MNHEY and CDR2 SVGAGI. The CDR3 is 14 amino acids. The CDR3: CASSYQGAWETQYF. The CDR3, as DNA: TGTGCCAGCAGTTACCAGGGGGCATGGGAGACCCAGTACTTC.

V gene TRBV3-1 (or the pseudogene TRBV3-2) combines with J gene TRBJ1-6; no clear D gene. CDR1 LGHDT and CDR2 YNNKEL come from the germline V gene (reference sequence). This CDR3 has 15 amino acids. The V and J ends lost 1 base and 9 bases respectively, with 13 bases between them. The CDR3 loop reads CASSQARERSSPLHF. The CDR3 DNA reads TGTGCCAGCAGCCAAGCAAGGGAGAGGAGTTCACCCCTCCACTTT.

This chain links TRBV28 with TRBJ1-3; D unresolved. V was trimmed by 4 bases and J by 4 bases, leaving 11 bases between them. Germline lookup yields CDR1 MDHEN and CDR2 SYDVKM. This CDR3 region has 14 residues. The CDR3 spells CASSSSWRGNTIYF. CDR3 nucleotides: TGTGCCAGCAGTTCGTCATGGCGAGGAAACACCATATATTTT.

V and J are TRBV30 and TRBJ1-1, with D perhaps matching TRBD1 (6 bases). Trimming shortened V by 4 bases and J by 8 bases, and 11 bases separated the two germline ends. Germline loops: CDR1 GTSNPN, CDR2 SVGIG (reference sequence). This CDR3 comprises 11 residues. The CDR3 DNA follows: TGTGCCTGGACAAGGGGGTACGAAGCTTTCTTT. Translation gives CAWTRGYEAFF.

The gene calls are TRBV24-1 and TRBJ2-7, with TRBD2 matching 8 bases. Germline V gene data show CDR1 as KGHDR and CDR2 as SFDVKD. V shed 9 bases and J 1 base; nucleotides not matched to a gene: 7. The CDR3 length is 14 residues. The CDR3 region has the DNA TGTGCCACCGCGGGGGGTAAAGGGTCCTACGAGCAGTACTTC. Its translation: CATAGGKGSYEQYF.

The chain joins TRBV19 to TRBJ2-1; 10 bases are shared with TRBD2. The CDR3 length is 15 residues. J was trimmed by 4 bases and V by 6 bases; bases with no gene match: 6. CDR1 is LNHDA and CDR2 is SQIVND in the germline V gene (reference sequence). The chain's CDR3 is CASSELAGEYNEQFF. CDR3 DNA sequence: TGTGCCAGTAGCGAGCTAGCGGGGGAATACAATGAGCAGTTCTTC.